This T cell receptor (beta chain) appears in the sequencing data of a study of T-cell memory formation after mild COVID-19. The overall study: In these data, TCR clusters were largely donor specific.

Germline CDR1 reads SGHRS; CDR2 reads YFSETQ. This CDR3 is built from 16 residues. Trimming cost V 4 bases and J 11 bases, with 28 bases left between them. TCR alpha and TCR beta cDNA libraries with sample barcodes and UMIs came from 5'RACE using constant-segment primers. A single record per CDR3 protein comes from TCRdb applying MiXCR to the 5' RACE reads. This repertoire shows hundreds of thousands of distinct CDR3 sequences, 25% to 30% found once; its top ten account for about 14%. Findings and caveats of the study: CD8+ contracting clones occupied EMRA, while CD4+ ones occupied mainly CM and EM. Second-wave clones peaking on day 37 lacked confirmed SARS-CoV-2 specificity.

On this clonotype itself: Its antigen is not identified.

Sequencing was performed on PBMCs or a T cell subset sorted from them (not recorded which). The rearrangement joins TRBV5-1 to TRBJ2-7; D call uncertain. This TCR came from an adult woman who had mild COVID-19 (a few samples of this study predate the infection). Cell type and time point are not known. CDR3 sequence (DNA): TGCGCCAGCAGCCGTCCTCCCCCTCCGGAATCGGGTCAAGAGTACTTC. Residues: CASSRPPPPESGQEYF.